This T cell receptor (beta chain) stems from a study of STAT5B mutations in CD4+ large granular lymphocyte leukemia (dated by TCRdb to between 2021 and 2024). With regard to the full study: Among healthy controls, the CDR3 'QG' motif was associated with a particular HLA allele. The study compared the TCRbeta repertoires of patients with CD4+ T-cell large granular lymphocyte leukemia against those of healthy blood donors. Flow cytometry on FACSCanto II or FACSVerse confirmed that purified fractions exceeded 95% purity among lymphocytes. Broad study findings and their caveats: Main leukemic clonotypes were private to each patient, although 25% to 30% of the main leukemic clonotypes were found at low frequency in the non-leukemic repertoires of other patients. Compared with healthy CD4+ repertoires, CD4-sorted patient repertoires appeared more clonal, and this difference remained even after the putative leukemic clones were removed. TRBV06-family usage was enriched among the top patient clones (8/27) compared with healthy controls (2/35). Data were not HLA-matched; higher clonality in CD4+ versus CD8+ T-LGLL could reflect the relatively small sample size.

Taken from the germline V gene (reference sequence), the CDR1 and CDR2 loops are MNHEY and SMNVEV. The CDR3 numbers 13 residues from cysteine through phenylalanine. Only CDR3 DNA is held: 39 bases, read in frame from base 1. For this chain, trimming is 6 bases at the V end and 6 bases at the J end, and the number of junction bases without a gene match is 1. The healthy control group was made up of 30 to 45 blood donors, and the Finnish Red Cross blood service supplied their buffy coats. All TCR-sequenced material derived from peripheral blood: patient blood samples and healthy donor buffy coats. Ficoll-Hypaque gradient centrifugation was used to isolate peripheral blood mononuclear cells. For the healthy controls, CD4+ cells were obtained from buffy coats by magnetic purification. The Gentra Puregene Cell and Tissue kit was used for genomic DNA extraction, and quantification was performed on a Qubit 2.0 fluorometer.

As for this clone: Its recognized antigen is unknown. No clone much larger than this one lies a single base away; base qualities are absent.

The immunoSEQ assay at survey resolution was used to sequence TCRbeta rearrangements from genomic DNA. From the authors' description of their analysis: In the TCR sequencing data, the lowest productive clonotype frequency that could be detected was 2.59 x 10-5. Only productive TCRbeta rearrangements, meaning sequences that were complete and in-frame, were kept for the analyses. The clonality of each sample was calculated as Simpson clonality in the immunoSEQ Analyzer version 3.0. Clones were categorized by frequency as very rare, small, medium, large (1-20%) or hyperexpanded (>20%). OLGA 1.2.3 estimated generation probabilities, VDJtools produced V-gene circos plots, VDJdb was queried for specificities, and GLIPH identified CDR3 motifs. TCRdb mirrors the immuneACCESS table, restricted to in-frame sequences. Some clones are absent from its copies; in checked studies, under half trace to an unresolved V gene, and the reason for the others is unknown. V and J calls and clone size are those listed in that table; D and trimming were worked out from the DNA. The sample profile shows tens of thousands of clones; just under 75% of them were found once. The ten top clones hold 0.8% to 1.2% of the sample.

The sample consisted of CD4+ T cells from blood buffy coats. The origin of this receptor is a human donor in good health. Rearrangement joined TRBV27 to TRBJ1-6; 8 central nucleotides agree with TRBD1. This receptor has the CDR3 CASRDRGNSPLHF. Here is the DNA: TGTGCCAGCAGAGACAGGGGTAATTCACCCCTCCACTTT.